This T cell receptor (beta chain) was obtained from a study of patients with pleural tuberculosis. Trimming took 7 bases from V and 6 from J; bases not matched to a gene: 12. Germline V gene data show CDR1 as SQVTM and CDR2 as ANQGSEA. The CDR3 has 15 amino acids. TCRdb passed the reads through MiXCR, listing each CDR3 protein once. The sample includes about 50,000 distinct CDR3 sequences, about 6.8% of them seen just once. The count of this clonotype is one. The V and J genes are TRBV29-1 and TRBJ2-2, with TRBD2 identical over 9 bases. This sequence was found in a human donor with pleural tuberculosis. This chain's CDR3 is CSGLTIAGVAGELFF. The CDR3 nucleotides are TGCAGCGGGCTCACAATAGCGGGAGTGGCCGGGGAGCTGTTTTTT.